The entry that follows covers one T cell receptor (beta chain) sequence. Full-length variable regions came from constant-region reverse primers plus semi-nested Nested Universal Primer A PCR. TCRdb independently ran MiXCR on the 5' RACE reads; one entry per CDR3 protein. The repertoire holds some 64,000 distinct CDR3 sequences, with around a fifth as singletons. Germline assignment: CDR1 MDHEN and CDR2 SYDVKM. The CDR3 runs to 12 residues. V lost 7 bases and J lost 2, with 8 bases in between. This TCR was recovered from a female donor with breast cancer. The V call is TRBV28, the J call TRBJ1-1; no clear D. The sequenced sample was memory CD4+ T cells sorted from a lymph node. Sample subset: memory CD4+ T cells, CD4+CD45RO+CD25-. DNA for the CDR3: TGTGCCAGCAAAGCAGGCAACACTGAAGCTTTCTTT. This gives the protein CASKAGNTEAFF.